The rows below give T cell receptor beta chains drawn from one sample of a study of blood T cell repertoires in COVID-19. Sequencing used immunoSEQ multiplex PCR; TCRdb keeps in-frame clones, though not all of them. The table includes under 250,000 clones, about four fifths detected once. The sample taken for sequencing was peripheral blood. Receptors originate from an elderly woman with acute or convalescent COVID-19. Each CDR3 is given with its conserved first and last residue. The order of the fields is V gene, D gene, CDR3 protein. D genes are given only for firm matches.

TRBV7-2	TRBD1	CASSLGTGLSSGNTIYF
TRBV7-9	TRBD2	CASSLHPPAGGPRDTQYF
TRBV7-8	TRBD1	CASSFLQGAGQPQHF
TRBV5-1	NA	CASSLDRDNQPQHF
TRBV25-1	TRBD1	CASRRTGLNTEAFF
TRBV11-2	TRBD2	CASSLLTSGAYNEQFF
TRBV5-4	TRBD2	CASSLVQRGKDTQYF
TRBV7-9	TRBD1	CASSPGGREQYF
TRBV5-1	NA	CASSLQGGYQETQYF
TRBV11-2	NA	CASSSQGTGNTIYF
TRBV19	NA	CASSIATSYEQYF